The present TCR beta chain was sequenced within a study of OX40 agonist ivuxolimab in advanced cancers. Study details: Prior anti-PD-1, anti-PD-L1 or anti-CTLA-4 therapy was allowed; approximately 41% had some.

For this clone: Its cognate antigen is unknown.

Germline V lookup: CDR1 SGHAT, CDR2 FQNNGV. CDR3 length equals 17 residues. With V trimmed by 2 bases and J by 10 bases, 16 bases remained unmatched. TCRdb keeps only in-frame clones here, not all; method: immunoSEQ multiplex PCR. Here the sample spans tens of thousands of clones, 92% being singletons. Study-level results: At 0.1 to 3.0 mg/kg and by week 6, CD4+ and CD8+ T cells in the blood had expanded clonally. The study found among the lowest clonal expansion in partial responders at 0.1-3.0 mg/kg.

The genes are TRBV11-2 and TRBJ2-1, with 8 bases lining up with TRBD2. Specimen: CD4+ or CD8+ T cells sorted from blood, collected in a trial of the OX40 agonist ivuxolimab. This TCR came from an adult with an advanced solid tumor such as melanoma, head and neck, liver or kidney cancer. The CDR3 spells CASSLMSSGLTLGEQFF. The CDR3 coding sequence is TGTGCCAGCAGCTTAATGTCTAGCGGGCTAACCCTAGGGGAGCAGTTCTTC.